Listed here are 7 T cell receptor beta chains from one sample, sequenced in a study of identical twins. Using its own MiXCR run on the 5' RACE reads, TCRdb lists one record per CDR3 protein. The sample carries 1.5 million to 2 million distinct CDR3 sequences, more than 30% recorded once. Sequencing input: cord blood. Receptors originate from a newborn girl in good health.

This clonotype came up a few times. The V and J genes are TRBV29-1 and TRBJ2-5; D may match TRBD1 or TRBD2 (5 bases each). CDR1 and CDR2 from the germline V gene are SQVTM and ANQGSEA. The CDR3 runs to 14 residues. V lost 1 base and J lost 5, with 14 bases in between. Here the CDR3 reads CSVEGGMLRETQYF. CDR3 coding DNA: TGCAGCGTTGAAGGGGGGATGCTTCGCGAGACCCAGTACTTC.

This clonotype was detected only a few times. The chain combines TRBV5-1 with TRBJ2-5; 8 bases line up with TRBD2. V trimming: 0 bases; J trimming: 7 bases; junction bases outside the gene matches: 20. In germline, CDR1 is SGHRS, CDR2 YFSETQ. The CDR3 spans 19 residues. CDR3 residues: CASSLATSRGGRGSGTQYF. CDR3 nucleotides: TGCGCCAGCAGCTTGGCGACGTCTCGCGGGGGGCGAGGATCGGGGACCCAGTACTTC.

As for this clonotype: Being one base from a much bigger clone, this may be a read error. The J gene is TRBJ2-1, the V gene TRBV5-1; 7 bases agree with TRBD2. The J call is in doubt because the DNA end fits TRBJ2-7 better. Germline assignment: CDR1 SGHRS and CDR2 YFSETQ. The CDR3 consists of 15 residues. The CDR3 loop is CASSLYASGYNEQYF. The CDR3 DNA follows: TGCGCCAGCAGCTTGTACGCTAGCGGCTACAATGAGCAGTACTTC.

The CDR3 coding sequence is TGTGCCACCAGCGTGACTAGCGGATTATACAATGAGCAGTACTTC. Protein: CATSVTSGLYNEQYF. The V gene is TRBV24-1, the J gene TRBJ2-5; 9 bases align to TRBD2. The CDR3 is made up of 15 amino acids. Germline values: CDR1 KGHDR, CDR2 SFDVKD. J gave up 11 bases and V 7 bases, and 16 bases lay outside the gene matches.

The chain couples TRBV27 to TRBJ2-5; D is unclear. This CDR3 has 15 amino acids. Between the trimmed V and J ends, which lost 6 bases and 2 bases, there was a span of 16 bases. Germline V gives CDR1 MNHEY, CDR2 SMNVEV (reference sequence). The CDR3: CASSPIGPQQETQYF. CDR3 bases: TGTGCCAGCAGCCCTATAGGACCCCAACAAGAGACCCAGTACTTC.

There are a few counts of this clonotype. The chain recombines TRBV3-1 with TRBJ2-5; TRBD2 is a possible D gene (5 bases). Germline V gene sequence: CDR1 LGHDT, CDR2 YNNKEL (reference sequence). The CDR3 is made up of 14 amino acids. V lost 0 bases and J lost 3, with 8 bases in between. The CDR3 region has the DNA TGTGCCAGCAGCCAAGAGCCTAGCAAAGAGACCCAGTACTTC. Amino acids: CASSQEPSKETQYF.

This clonotype was seen only a few times. This rearrangement joins TRBV5-6 to TRBJ2-7; the D is unclear. The CDR3 is 14 residues long. V gave up 4 bases and J gave up 2 bases, with 13 bases separating them. Germline CDR1 reads SGHDT; CDR2 reads YYEEEE. CDR3 sequence: CASSPGSFTYEQYF. Here the CDR3 DNA reads TGTGCCAGCAGCCCCGGGTCCTTTACCTACGAGCAGTACTTC.